This T cell receptor (beta chain) was captured by sequencing in a study of blood T cell repertoires in COVID-19 (dated by TCRdb to about 2020). With respect to the entire study: The collaborator samples originated in the United States, Italy and Spain and spanned the acute and convalescent phases of COVID-19. The prospective study material was composed of cDNA or gDNA derived from T cells, B-cell-depleted T cells, or PBMCs. The dataset comprised deeply sampled blood TCRbeta repertoires from subjects exposed to, actively infected with, or recovered from COVID-19. A freely available public database, intended as a resource for researchers studying the immune response to SARS-CoV-2, is where the repertoires were released. The samples were drawn from the first 160 participants of the ongoing ImmuneRACE study and from 1,254 subjects provided by 6 global collaborators. The sample metadata nearly always contained a de-identified subject ID, COVID-19 status, age in years and sex. Where HLA class I and class II types were available, the types were taken from metadata supplied by the sample provider, not from assay-based typing.

The immunoSEQ Assay, a bias-controlled multiplex PCR, was used to amplify TCRbeta CDR3 regions from genomic DNA. Turning to the authors' computational methods: Within the assay, amplification of reference gene primers was used to estimate how many nucleated cells each sample contained. Sequence reads were collapsed and filtered to measure the absolute abundance of every unique TCRbeta CDR3 rearrangement. Productive Simpson clonality was computed per sample as the square root of Simpson's diversity index over productive rearrangements. TCRdb took this table from immuneACCESS and kept in-frame rearrangements with V and J called. Such tables lack part of the clones; where checked against another copy, unresolved V genes explain under half of the gap, and the rest is unexplained. From that table come the V and J calls and clone size; the DNA was used to work out D and trimming. Here the sample has tens of thousands of clones; 65% to 85% occur a single time. Of the sample, approximately 15% is held by the ten largest clones.

From the cysteine up to the phenylalanine, the CDR3 has a length of 16 residues. Only the CDR3 DNA stays, 48 bases, in frame from base 1. V is pruned by 2 bases and J by 0 bases, leaving 3 bases of the junction without a gene match. From the germline V gene, CDR1 is SGHRS and CDR2 is YFSETQ. Collaborating institutions collected whole blood in K2EDTA tubes following their own protocols. Collaborator samples were shipped for TCRbeta analysis as frozen whole blood, isolated PBMCs, or DNA extracted from either sample type. Broad study findings and their caveats: The amount of clinical and demographic metadata varied by source and participant and was provided uncurated.

Only one count was recorded for this clone. Its target antigen remains unknown. No much larger clone exists at a distance of one base, and base qualities are not known. The chain employs TRBV5-1 and TRBJ2-5, and TRBD2 matches 11 of the central bases. This receptor was taken from a man aged 65-85 years with active or convalescent COVID-19. What was sequenced was peripheral blood. In nucleotide form, the sequence is TGCGCCAGCAGCTTCACGGGACTAGCGGACCAAGAGACCCAGTACTTC. It translates to CASSFTGLADQETQYF.